This entry lists 21 T cell receptor beta chains sequenced from one sample in a study of T cells in Graves' hyperthyroidism and ophthalmopathy. TCR beta CDR3 region amplification was performed from RNA transcripts. Using the HTBI primer set, a first-round RT-PCR was run on the TCR CDR3. Each CDR3 protein is one row after TCRdb ran MiXCR on the multiplex PCR reads. This sample yields about half a million distinct CDR3 sequences, of which around 22% are seen a single time; roughly 10% belongs to the top ten. The sequencing input was blood. These receptor sequences come from a woman in her twenties or thirties with Graves' ophthalmopathy.

This chain connects TRBV6-5 to TRBJ2-5; D is uncertain. CDR1 and CDR2 from the germline V gene are MNHEY and SVGAGI. CDR3 length: 13 residues. Trimming took 2 bases from V and 1 from J, leaving 5 bases between them. The CDR3: CASSYGAQETQYF. CDR3 sequence (DNA): TGTGCCAGCAGTTACGGCGCCCAAGAGACCCAGTACTTC.

This clonotype was detected ten times or more. The J gene is TRBJ1-3, the V gene TRBV29-1; a weak D match, TRBD1 (5 bases). In germline, CDR1 is SQVTM, CDR2 ANQGSEA. Trimming removed 3 bases from V and 4 bases from J, with 10 bases in between. The CDR3 spans 13 residues. The CDR3 DNA follows: TGCAGCGTTGAGAGGGGCTCGGGAAACACCATATATTTT. Protein sequence: CSVERGSGNTIYF.

A remark on this clonotype: Its ends do not fully match the called genes, so a read error is possible. The V call is TRBV9, the J call TRBJ2-6; D call uncertain. This CDR3 spans 16 amino acids. Germline V gene data show CDR1 as SGDLS and CDR2 as YYNGEE. The CDR3, as DNA: TGTGCCAGCACCCCCACGTGGGGTCTTTGGGCCTACGTCCTGACTTTC. Residues: CASTPTWGLWAYVLTF.

V is TRBV3-1 and J is TRBJ1-5; D is unresolved. The CDR3 totals 13 residues. V was clipped by 0 bases and J by 7 bases, with 7 bases between them. Per the germline V gene, CDR1 is LGHDT and CDR2 is YNNKEL (reference sequence). CDR3 nucleotides: TGTGCCAGCAGCCAAGATCGCACCCAGCCCCAGCATTTT. As protein: CASSQDRTQPQHF.

V is TRBV12-3 or TRBV12-4 and J is TRBJ2-7; 11 nucleotides align to TRBD1. The CDR3 has 16 residues. Losses at the gene ends were 5 bases for V and 6 bases for J; bases not matched to a gene: 12. The CDR3 region has the DNA TGTGCCAGCAGTCCCCGGACAGGGGGCGGATGGTCCGAGCAGTACTTC. This gives the protein CASSPRTGGGWSEQYF.

This clonotype showed up many times. The genes are TRBV12-3 or TRBV12-4 and TRBJ1-5; the match to TRBD1 covers 8 bases. V gave up 5 bases and J gave up 2 bases; unmatched junction bases: 5. The CDR3 length is 15 residues. In nucleotides, the CDR3 is TGTGCCAGCAGTCAGACGACAGGGGGCAATCAGCCCCAGCATTTT. Translating it yields CASSQTTGGNQPQHF.

This clonotype was recorded at least ten times. The rearrangement links TRBV6-1 to TRBJ1-5; D might be TRBD1 (5 bases). The germline gives CDR1 MNHNS, CDR2 SASEGT. V shed 5 bases and J shed 4 bases, with 18 bases lying between them. The CDR3 is 16 amino acids. CDR3 bases: TGTGCCAGCAGTCAGGGTTTAGAGGGCCGAAATCAGCCCCAGCATTTT. This translates into CASSQGLEGRNQPQHF.

This clonotype was counted many times. V usage is TRBV27 and J usage is TRBJ1-5; no definite D call. Germline V gene sequence: CDR1 MNHEY, CDR2 SMNVEV (reference sequence). The CDR3 totals 14 residues. V dropped 6 bases and J dropped 6 bases, with 15 bases sitting between them. The CDR3 region is CASSHEYEGQPQHF. DNA for the CDR3: TGTGCCAGCAGCCACGAGTATGAAGGTCAGCCCCAGCATTTT.

This clonotype has a handful of counts. V is TRBV20-1 and J is TRBJ1-2, with D uncertain. Germline V lookup: CDR1 DFQATT, CDR2 SNEGSKA (reference sequence). The germline V and J ends were trimmed by 1 base and 0 bases, with 18 bases remaining between them. CDR3 size: 17 residues. As DNA, the CDR3 is TGCAGTGCTAGAGCCCCAGCAACAGCCAACTCTAACTATGGCTACACCTTC. This encodes CSARAPATANSNYGYTF.

At least ten counts were recorded for this clonotype. The chain links TRBV9 to TRBJ2-7, with D uncertain. CDR1 and CDR2 (germline): SGDLS, YYNGEE. This CDR3 is 15 amino acids long. V was trimmed by 0 bases and J by 2 bases, leaving 12 bases between them. CDR3 sequence reads: CASSVGAGSTYEQYF. For the CDR3, the DNA is TGTGCCAGCAGCGTAGGTGCCGGGTCAACCTACGAGCAGTACTTC.

This clonotype was detected many times. The rearrangement joins TRBV7-2 to TRBJ1-5, with no clear D. Trimming left V 1 base short and J 6 bases short, with 7 bases between. The CDR3 sequence is 13 residues long. Per the germline V gene, CDR1 is SGHTA and CDR2 is FQGNSA. CDR3 DNA sequence: TGTGCCAGCAGCTTAGGGTGGGGTCAGCCCCAGCATTTT. As protein: CASSLGWGQPQHF.

This clonotype has at least ten counts. The rearrangement uses TRBV20-1 and TRBJ1-2; TRBD1 matches at 9 bases. The CDR3 runs to 11 residues. The V gene's germline CDR1 is DFQATT and CDR2 SNEGSKA (reference sequence). The chain's CDR3 is CTGDRAESYTF. The CDR3 region has the DNA TGCACCGGGGACAGGGCTGAAAGCTACACCTTC.

V and J are TRBV11-2 and TRBJ2-5; D not certain. CDR3 size: 15 residues. The V end lost 0 bases, the J end lost 1 base, and 9 bases lay between the germline ends. CDR1 is SGHAT and CDR2 is FQNNGV in the germline V gene. The CDR3 DNA reads as TGTGCCAGCAGCTTAGAGGGCACAGTCCAAGAGACCCAGTACTTC. Translation gives CASSLEGTVQETQYF.

The V gene is TRBV12-5, the J gene TRBJ2-7, with unresolved D. Trimming shortened V by 1 base and J by 6 bases, and 4 bases separated the two germline ends. CDR1 and CDR2 (germline): LGHNT, FRNRAP. This CDR3 is 11 amino acids long. CDR3 coding DNA: TGTGCTAGTGGTTTGGCCTTCGAGCAGTACTTC. It is translated as CASGLAFEQYF.

Details on this clonotype: A much larger clonotype is one base distant, so this may be a read error. The CDR3 does not end in the conserved phenylalanine or tryptophan, so this is likely a read error. The chain is built from TRBV12-3 or TRBV12-4 and TRBJ1-5; TRBD1 matches 9 bases. The CDR3 has 14 amino acids. The junction had 4 bases not matched to a gene; V was cut back by 8 bases and J by 2 bases. The CDR3, as DNA: TGTGCCAGCTGTAGACAGGGGGGCAATCAGCCCCAGCATTTG. It encodes CASCRQGGNQPQHL.

The chain's CDR3 is CSAGGTADYEQYF. The CDR3 DNA reads TGCAGTGCTGGCGGGACAGCCGACTACGAGCAGTACTTC. The rearrangement joins TRBV20-1 to TRBJ2-7, with a tentative D call TRBD1 (7 bases). The CDR3 extends over 13 amino acids. The V and J ends lost 5 bases and 3 bases respectively, with 14 bases between them. CDR1 and CDR2 from the germline V gene are DFQATT and SNEGSKA (reference sequence).

The rearrangement joins TRBV28 to TRBJ1-3, with D possibly matching TRBD1 (5 bases). The V end was cut by 8 bases, the J end by 0 bases, with 17 bases between. Germline V gives CDR1 MDHEN, CDR2 SYDVKM. There are 16 residues in the CDR3. This CDR3 is CASRYPGTSSGNTIYF. The CDR3 bases are TGTGCCAGCCGATACCCAGGGACTAGCTCTGGAAACACCATATATTTT.

There are a few counts of this clonotype. The chain uses TRBV27 and TRBJ2-5; D may be TRBD1 or TRBD2 (5 bases each). CDR3 length equals 14 residues. V lost 3 bases, J lost 3 bases, and 11 bases lay in between. CDR1 is MNHEY and CDR2 is SMNVEV in the germline V gene (reference sequence). The DNA of the CDR3 is TGTGCCAGCAGTTTGTTGGGACCCGAAGAGACCCAGTACTTC. Translation: CASSLLGPEETQYF.

The rearrangement joins TRBV6-1 to TRBJ1-2; the D gene is possibly TRBD1 (6 bases). This CDR3 region has 17 residues. V lost 3 bases to trimming and J lost 4 bases, with 21 bases between them. Germline-derived CDR1 and CDR2 are MNHNS and SASEGT. CDR3 protein: CASSDSSYTGQSYGYTF. The CDR3 coding sequence is TGTGCCAGCAGTGATAGCTCATATACAGGACAGAGCTATGGCTACACCTTC.

This clonotype was observed many times. The J gene is TRBJ2-5, the V gene TRBV6-5; 8 nucleotides agree with TRBD2. CDR1 is MNHEY, CDR2 SVGAGI, per germline. Trimming took 6 bases from V and 5 from J; bases not matched to a gene: 11. The CDR3 totals 15 residues. The CDR3 coding sequence is TGTGCCAGCAGCCCAAAAGGACTAGCCTGGGAGACCCAGTACTTC. Translation gives CASSPKGLAWETQYF.

The chain carries TRBV2 and TRBJ2-5; 7 bases are shared with TRBD2. The CDR3 is 11 amino acids. CDR1 and CDR2 from the germline V gene are SNHLY and FYNNEI. The J segment lost 1 base and the V segment lost 11 bases, leaving 1 base of the junction unmatched. Here the CDR3 DNA reads TGTGCCGGGGGGGGCCAAGAGACCCAGTACTTC. Its translation is CAGGGQETQYF.